This T cell receptor (beta chain) was recorded in a study of T cells in women clearing cervical HPV infection. Study outcomes and limitations: CIN3+ cases had significantly higher TCR richness than controls; evenness did not differ.

The CDR3 runs 16 residues. CDR1 is KGHSH, CDR2 LQKENI, per germline. As concerns this clone: Its target is unknown. The read comes to an end 3 residues before the CDR3 does, leaving the germline J gene to fill in the end.

Using immunoSEQ multiplex PCR, the repertoire was profiled, and TCRdb retains in-frame clones only, with some absent. In all, the sample yields tens of thousands of clones. Sequencing was done on a sample of blood buffy coat. This TCR derives from a woman between 18 and 69 years old with a cervical HPV16 infection that either progressed to CIN3+ or cleared (not recorded which). This rearrangement joins TRBV18 to TRBJ1-2, with a weak D call TRBD1 (5 bases). Incomplete CDR3 DNA: TGTGCCAGCTCACCAGCGGGGACTACAAGCTCCTACGAC. Its translation: CASSPAGTTSSYD. The CDR3 as a whole reads CASSPAGTTSSYDYTF.